The rows below give T cell receptor beta chains drawn from one sample of a study of identical twins. TCRdb redid the calling of the 5' RACE reads with MiXCR, one entry per CDR3 protein. The sample comprises about 890,000 distinct CDR3 sequences, 10% to 15% of which are singletons, and around 1.6% rests with the top ten. These same records also appear under a second study, on yellow fever vaccine responses in identical twins.

The sequenced sample consisted of PBMCs. These receptors all come from a woman between 18 and 29 years old in good health. Both conserved end residues are part of each CDR3. The order of the fields is CDR3 DNA, CDR3 protein, D gene, V gene, clone size, J gene. A D gene is named only where the DNA matches it firmly. Some rows mark clone size as missing; the rest say once, few, many or name a class of expanded clone.

TGTGCCAGCAGTGAAGCGCTTCAGGGCGAAGAGACCCAGTACTTC | CASSEALQGEETQYF | . | TRBV2 | few | TRBJ2-5
TGTGCCAGCAGCTTGAGGTCTGCATTTGGGGAGACCCAGTACTTC | CASSLRSAFGETQYF | . | TRBV5-6 | . | TRBJ2-5
TGCGCCAGCAGCACCGGACAGGGAGTGCGGAGCACTGAAGCTTTCTTT | CASSTGQGVRSTEAFF | TRBD1 | TRBV5-1 | . | TRBJ1-1
TGCAGTGCTAGAGAGGGGGGGCTCTATGGCTACACCTTC | CSAREGGLYGYTF | . | TRBV20-1 | few | TRBJ1-2
TGCGCCAGCAGCACGGACCAAGGGAGGAACACTGAAGCTTTCTTT | CASSTDQGRNTEAFF | . | TRBV5-1 | few | TRBJ1-1
TGTGCCACCAGCAGAGGAGGGAGAACTGAAGCTTTCTTT | CATSRGGRTEAFF | . | TRBV15 | . | TRBJ1-1
TGCGCCAGCAGCTTGGAGAACAGGTGGATGGATGAGCAGTTCTTC | CASSLENRWMDEQFF | . | TRBV5-1 | many | TRBJ2-1
TGTGCCAGCAGTTACCGGCAGGGGACCCCCGGCGTAGGGCAGTTCTTC | CASSYRQGTPGVGQFF | . | TRBV6-5 | . | TRBJ2-1
TGCGCCAGCAGCTTTCAGCGGGAGAGTCTCGAGCAGTACTTC | CASSFQRESLEQYF | TRBD2 | TRBV5-1 | few | TRBJ2-7
TGCGCCAGCAGCTTGGACAGGGCCATGAACACTGAAGCTTTCTTT | CASSLDRAMNTEAFF | . | TRBV5-1 | few | TRBJ1-1
TGCAGTGCTAGAGATGGTGGGGGGGACAACCAAGAGACCCAGTACTTC | CSARDGGGDNQETQYF | . | TRBV20-1 | . | TRBJ2-5
TGTGCCACCAGCAGAGATCCGACGGGGGCCCTCACAGATACGCAGTATTTT | CATSRDPTGALTDTQYF | . | TRBV15 | . | TRBJ2-3
TGTGCCAGCAACCCGAGGGAGACCCAGTACTTC | CASNPRETQYF | . | TRBV2 | . | TRBJ2-5
TGTGCCAGCAGTTTTAGTACAGGCCGGGGGCAGCAGTACTTC | CASSFSTGRGQQYF | . | TRBV12-3/TRBV12-4 | . | TRBJ2-7
TGTGCCAGCAGCACGGACAGTTATAATTCACCCCTCCACTTT | CASSTDSYNSPLHF | . | TRBV12-3/TRBV12-4 | . | TRBJ1-6
TGTGCCAGCAGCTTAGCGACGGGACTAGTTCGAGCCACCGAGCAGTACTTC | CASSLATGLVRATEQYF | TRBD2 | TRBV7-2 | few | TRBJ2-7
TGTGCCACCAGCAGGGGCCGTTCCAGCGGGAGGGACTCCTACGAGCAGTACTTC | CATSRGRSSGRDSYEQYF | TRBD2 | TRBV15 | few | TRBJ2-7
TGTGCCAGCAGCGGTAGCGGGAGTCGGGTCACCGGGGAGCTGTTTTTT | CASSGSGSRVTGELFF | TRBD2 | TRBV9 | few | TRBJ2-2
TGCAGTGCCCCGCTAGCGGGATTGGGGGAGACCCAGTACTTC | CSAPLAGLGETQYF | TRBD2 | TRBV20-1 | . | TRBJ2-5
TGTGCCAGCAGCCAAGGAGCTGGTCTGGGCACTGAAGCTTTCTTT | CASSQGAGLGTEAFF | . | TRBV3-1 | few | TRBJ1-1
TGTGCCAGCAGTTTCCAACGGGGAGTATTCAACTACGAGCAGTACTTC | CASSFQRGVFNYEQYF | . | TRBV6-5 | . | TRBJ2-7
TGCAGTGCTAGATGGACTAGCGGGGGATGGACCCAGTACTTC | CSARWTSGGWTQYF | TRBD2 | TRBV20-1 | . | TRBJ2-5
TGTGCCAGCAGTTTCCAGGATGCGAGCAATCAGCCCCAGCATTTT | CASSFQDASNQPQHF | . | TRBV12-3/TRBV12-4 | many | TRBJ1-5
TGTGCCAGCAGTCCCAGCCTACTAGGACAGAGTGAGCAGTTCTTC | CASSPSLLGQSEQFF | . | TRBV2 | . | TRBJ2-1
TGCAGCGTCTCTCCGGGGACTAGCATAACAGATACGCAGTATTTT | CSVSPGTSITDTQYF | TRBD2 | TRBV29-1 | . | TRBJ2-3
TGTGCCAGCACCCCGGTGGGTCGGGGGGACTACAATGAGCAGTTCTTC | CASTPVGRGDYNEQFF | TRBD2 | TRBV7-2 | few | TRBJ2-1
TGCGCCAGCAGCTTGGAGGGGTTTAACACTGAAGCTTTCTTT | CASSLEGFNTEAFF | . | TRBV5-1 | . | TRBJ1-1
TGCGCCAGCAACGTGGGAGGTGGGGCAGATACGCAGTATTTT | CASNVGGGADTQYF | . | TRBV10-2 | few | TRBJ2-3
TGTGCCACCAGTGACCTATACGGGACTACATACAATGAGCAGTTCTTC | CATSDLYGTTYNEQFF | TRBD2 | TRBV24-1 | many | TRBJ2-1
TGTGCCAGCACATACCGAAAGGACAGGGGACAAGAGACCCAGTACTTC | CASTYRKDRGQETQYF | TRBD1 | TRBV18 | . | TRBJ2-5
TGTGCCAGCAGTTACTCGGAGGGTAGGAGCAATCAGCCCCAGCATTTT | CASSYSEGRSNQPQHF | . | TRBV6-5 | . | TRBJ1-5
TGCAGCGTCCACCTGCGGGGCTTAATAACTGAAGCTTTCTTT | CSVHLRGLITEAFF | . | TRBV29-1 | many | TRBJ1-1
TGTGCCAGCAGCTTGTGGTTGGGGAGTTGGAACACCGGGGAGCTGTTTTTT | CASSLWLGSWNTGELFF | . | TRBV5-6 | few | TRBJ2-2
TGCAGTGCAGAGACTAGCCGGAGCTCCTACGAGCAGTACTTC | CSAETSRSSYEQYF | TRBD2 | TRBV20-1 | few | TRBJ2-7
TGTGCCAGTAGCGGGGTAGTCGGCAATCAGCCCCAGCATTTT | CASSGVVGNQPQHF | . | TRBV19 | . | TRBJ1-5
TGCGCCAGCAGCTTGGGCGGGTTCCTAAACGAGCAGTACTTC | CASSLGGFLNEQYF | . | TRBV5-1 | once | TRBJ2-7
TGTGCCAGCAGTCGGGCGTGGACAGAGGAGCAGTTCTTC | CASSRAWTEEQFF | . | TRBV2 | . | TRBJ2-1
TGCAGTGGGGAAGGACAGGTCGCGAATGGCTACACCTTC | CSGEGQVANGYTF | TRBD1 | TRBV20-1 | . | TRBJ1-2
TGTGCCAGCTCACCTGATAGCAATCAGCCCCAGCATTTT | CASSPDSNQPQHF | . | TRBV18 | many | TRBJ1-5
TGTGCCAGCAGCGTAGGACAGGGAGAGCTAAATCAGCCCCAGCATTTT | CASSVGQGELNQPQHF | TRBD1 | TRBV9 | few | TRBJ1-5
TGTGCCACCACTGCTAACCCGGGACAGGGGGCCAAGGAAGGGGTGGCTAGCAGATACAATGAGCAGTTCTTC | CATTANPGQGAKEGVASRYNEQFF | TRBD1 | TRBV24-1 | . | TRBJ2-1
TGTGCCAGCAGCTCGCCGTTTACTGGAAACACCATATATTTT | CASSSPFTGNTIYF | . | TRBV12-3/TRBV12-4 | many | TRBJ1-3
TGCAGTGCTAGTCCGTACAAAGAGACCCAGTACTTC | CSASPYKETQYF | . | TRBV20-1 | few | TRBJ2-5
TGCGCCAGCAGCTCGACAACTAGCGCACCTTACAATGAGCAGTTCTTC | CASSSTTSAPYNEQFF | TRBD2 | TRBV5-1 | . | TRBJ2-1
TGCAGTGCGCCTAGCGGGGCGAACACCGGGGAGCTGTTTTTT | CSAPSGANTGELFF | TRBD2 | TRBV20-1 | few | TRBJ2-2
TGTGCCAGCAGACACGGACAGGTTAATCAGCCCCAGCATTTT | CASRHGQVNQPQHF | TRBD1 | TRBV28 | many | TRBJ1-5
TGTGCCATCAGTGACGGGACATCTAGCACAGATACGCAGTATTTT | CAISDGTSSTDTQYF | . | TRBV10-3 | few | TRBJ2-3
TGTGCCAGTAGAGATCTAGCCCTAGGGACCCAGTACTTC | CASRDLALGTQYF | . | TRBV28 | . | TRBJ2-5
TGCAGTGCACTAGAAGTCCCGGGGGCCAAAAACATTCAGTACTTC | CSALEVPGAKNIQYF | . | TRBV20-1 | . | TRBJ2-4
TGTGCCAGTAGAGGGGAAAGCTCCTACAATGAGCAGTTCTTC | CASRGESSYNEQFF | . | TRBV2 | few | TRBJ2-1
TGTGCCAGCAGCCAATCTTATAGCCGGAACACCGGGGAGCTGTTTTTT | CASSQSYSRNTGELFF | . | TRBV3-1 | few | TRBJ2-2
TGTGCCAGCTCACCACCGGGGACAAGGCAAGAGACCCAGTACTTC | CASSPPGTRQETQYF | . | TRBV18 | few | TRBJ2-5
TGCAGTGTCCCCGCCGGGATTATAGGAGATACGCAGTATTTT | CSVPAGIIGDTQYF | . | TRBV20-1 | many | TRBJ2-3
TGTGCCAGCGCAAGGGCCTACACCCGAAAGAACACCGGGGAGCTGTTTTTT | CASARAYTRKNTGELFF | . | TRBV27 | . | TRBJ2-2
TGCAGCGTTGAGGACGGGAAGGGTGGCTACACCTTC | CSVEDGKGGYTF | . | TRBV29-1 | many | TRBJ1-2
TGTGCCAGCCAAGACAGGGGTGGCTACACCTTC | CASQDRGGYTF | TRBD1 | TRBV12-3/TRBV12-4 | . | TRBJ1-2
TGTGCCAGCAGCCCGTCGCTAAACAGGAAAGCGGGGAATGAGCAGTTCTTC | CASSPSLNRKAGNEQFF | TRBD2 | TRBV11-2 | . | TRBJ2-1
TGTGCCAGCAGCCAATCAACTGAGCAGTTCTTC | CASSQSTEQFF | . | TRBV3-1 | few | TRBJ2-1
TGTGCCAGCAGCATATCAATAGCGGGGGGTTCAGATACGCAGTATTTT | CASSISIAGGSDTQYF | TRBD2 | TRBV11-2 | . | TRBJ2-3
TGTGCCAGCAGTGAATCGGGCAGCCCCTCTGGGGCCAACGTCCTGACTTTC | CASSESGSPSGANVLTF | . | TRBV25-1 | . | TRBJ2-6